Below are 5 T cell receptor beta chains sequenced from a single sample in a study of cytomegalovirus exposure and HLA in healthy donors. Method: immunoSEQ multiplex PCR; TCRdb's copy keeps in-frame clones and lacks some. The sample records over 75,000 clones, roughly 93% being singletons. The sample was PBMCs. The source of these receptors is a man younger than 45 in good health and CMV-seronegative.

This clone was found a few times. The chain combines TRBV10-3 with TRBJ1-1, with D perhaps matching TRBD1 (6 bases). There are 13 residues in the CDR3. CDR1 is ENHRY and CDR2 is SYGVKD in the germline V gene. Trimming pared 10 bases from V and 0 bases from J, leaving 12 bases between. CDR3 sequence: CAKRTDLNTEAFF. The CDR3 region has the DNA TGTGCCAAGAGGACAGACCTGAACACTGAAGCTTTCTTT.

This chain joins TRBV5-1 and TRBJ2-1, with TRBD1 matching over 9 bases. The CDR3 spans 16 residues. Germline CDR1 is SGHRS and CDR2 is YFSETQ. V shed 1 base and J 0 bases; nucleotides not matched to a gene: 2. Here the CDR3 DNA reads TGCGCCAGCAGCTTGTACAGGGGGCACTCCTACAATGAGCAGTTCTTC. This sequence encodes CASSLYRGHSYNEQFF.

This chain connects TRBV6-1 to TRBJ2-3; 12 nucleotides line up with TRBD2. J lost 2 bases, V lost 2 bases, and 2 bases had no gene match. CDR1 and CDR2 from the germline V gene are MNHNS and SASEGT. The CDR3 spans 16 residues. The CDR3 nucleotides are TGTGCCAGCAGTGAACTAGCGGGGGGGATCACAGATACGCAGTATTTT. Encoded protein: CASSELAGGITDTQYF.

The gene calls are TRBV7-2 and TRBJ2-5, with 13 nucleotides matching TRBD2. V lost 0 bases and J lost 5; bases outside the gene matches: 3. CDR1 SGHTA and CDR2 FQGNSA come from the germline V gene. CDR3 length: 16 amino acids. CDR3 protein: CASSLATSGGWETQYF. The CDR3 region has the DNA TGTGCCAGCAGCTTAGCGACTAGCGGGGGGTGGGAGACCCAGTACTTC.

The rearrangement joins TRBV2 to TRBJ2-1, with TRBD2 matching 13 bases. Germline V lookup: CDR1 SNHLY, CDR2 FYNNEI. This CDR3 is 16 amino acids long. With V trimmed by 5 bases and J by 9 bases, 10 bases remained unmatched. This chain's CDR3 is CASSYTRGLAGFEQFF. CDR3 bases: TGTGCCAGCAGTTATACCCGGGGACTAGCGGGATTTGAGCAGTTCTTC.